This T cell receptor (beta chain) originates from a study of PD-L1 blockade in urothelial cancer. Clones were sequenced by immunoSEQ multiplex PCR, and TCRdb holds only the in-frame ones, with some missing. The table has about 88,000 clones, 90% to 95% seen once; the top ten hold roughly 9.4%. Germline lookup yields CDR1 ENHRY and CDR2 SYGVKD. There are 15 residues in the CDR3. The ends were cut back, 0 bases at V and 0 bases at J, with 6 bases in the middle. This clone has more than one count but fewer than ten. Metastatic or locally advanced urothelial carcinoma was present in the patients. The chain links TRBV10-3 to TRBJ1-3; D is uncertain. The specimen was PBMCs, collected around atezolizumab (anti-PD-L1) treatment. This sequence was found in a man aged 60-69 years with urothelial cancer. The DNA of the CDR3 is TGTGCCATCAGTGAGTCGCAGTTCTCTGGAAACACCATATATTTT. This translates into CAISESQFSGNTIYF.